Shown below are 22 T cell receptor beta chains from a single sample sequenced in a study of blood T cell repertoires in COVID-19. Measured with immunoSEQ multiplex PCR; TCRdb has only the in-frame clones, and not every one. The profile shows 20,000 to 25,000 clones, 80% to 90% of them singletons. The sequenced sample was peripheral blood. The receptors were sampled from a human donor with active COVID-19. The donor label of this sample is uncertain.

The rearrangement joins TRBV7-8 to TRBJ2-2; D is undetermined. CDR1 and CDR2 (germline): SGHVS, FQNEAQ. There are 15 residues in the CDR3. Trimming removed 5 bases at V and 4 bases at J, with 14 bases between. DNA of the CDR3: TGTGCCAGCAGCCCCGAACCCCGGTTCACCGGGGAGCTGTTTTTT. Protein sequence: CASSPEPRFTGELFF.

V is TRBV19 and J is TRBJ1-3; 7 bases agree with TRBD1. The germline V gene encodes CDR1 LNHDA and CDR2 SQIVND (reference sequence). The CDR3 extends over 15 amino acids. The ends lost 8 bases at V and 0 bases at J; junction bases unmatched: 7. CDR3 loop: CASRQGQLSGNTIYF. The CDR3 DNA is TGTGCCAGTCGCCAGGGACAGCTCTCTGGAAACACCATATATTTT.

In DNA, the CDR3 is TGTGCCAGCAGCCAAGATTCGGGACAGGGATTCTACGAGCAGTACTTC. It specifies CASSQDSGQGFYEQYF. The chain is built from TRBV3-1 (or the pseudogene TRBV3-2) and TRBJ2-7; 9 bases align to TRBD1. The CDR3 contains 16 residues. Germline V CDR1 and CDR2: LGHDT, YNNKEL (reference sequence). The J segment lost 3 bases and the V segment lost 0 bases, leaving 6 bases of the junction unmatched.

The chain links TRBV5-1 to TRBJ2-7; 9 positions agree with TRBD1. V gave up 4 bases and J gave up 5 bases; unmatched junction bases: 7. Germline V lookup: CDR1 SGHRS, CDR2 YFSETQ. This CDR3 has 14 residues. The CDR3 DNA reads TGCGCCAGCAGCCCGGCGGGGGACAGGGACGAGCAGTACTTC. This sequence encodes CASSPAGDRDEQYF.

The chain is built from TRBV6-6 and TRBJ2-7; 11 bases agree with TRBD1. Germline lookup yields CDR1 MNHNY and CDR2 SVGAGI (reference sequence). The CDR3 totals 15 residues. J gave up 6 bases and V 2 bases, and 6 bases lay outside the gene matches. The CDR3 nucleotides read TGTGCCAGCAGTTACGGCCCCGGGACAGGGGGCGAGCAGTACTTC. Amino acids: CASSYGPGTGGEQYF.

This chain connects TRBV6-5 to TRBJ2-4; 10 bases align to TRBD2. The length of the CDR3 is 14 residues. Germline CDR1 is MNHEY and CDR2 is SVGAGI. V was pared by 5 bases and J by 5 bases, with 3 bases of the junction left unmatched. The DNA for the CDR3 is TGTGCCAGCAGTCTAGCGGGGGCCCAAAACATTCAGTACTTC. Translating gives CASSLAGAQNIQYF.

The J gene is TRBJ2-2, the V gene TRBV12-5, with a weak D call TRBD1 (5 bases). The V end was cut by 7 bases, the J end by 8 bases, with 14 bases between. Germline V lookup: CDR1 LGHNT, CDR2 FRNRAP. The CDR3 has 13 amino acids. The CDR3 nucleotides read TGTGCTAGTGTTCAGGGTTCTTCAGGGGAGCTGTTTTTT. Amino acid sequence: CASVQGSSGELFF.

The chain combines TRBV11-3 with TRBJ2-5, with D maybe TRBD1 (5 bases). Trimming took 5 bases from V and 2 from J, leaving 9 bases between them. This CDR3 is built from 13 residues. In germline, CDR1 is SGHNT, CDR2 YENEEA. The CDR3 is CASSRTRQETQYF. In DNA form, the CDR3 reads TGTGCCAGCAGCAGGACAAGACAAGAGACCCAGTACTTC.

V gene TRBV19 combines with J gene TRBJ2-3; D is undetermined. This CDR3 contains 13 residues. Trimming removed 1 base at V and 2 bases at J, with 4 bases between. Per the germline V gene, CDR1 is LNHDA and CDR2 is SQIVND (reference sequence). The CDR3 nucleotides are TGTGCCAGTAGTATAGCGTCCACAGATACGCAGTATTTT. As protein: CASSIASTDTQYF.

V gene TRBV19 combines with J gene TRBJ2-5; D may be TRBD1 (6 bases). V dropped 5 bases and J dropped 1 base, with 17 bases sitting between them. The germline gives CDR1 LNHDA, CDR2 SQIVND (reference sequence). This CDR3 is built from 16 residues. The CDR3: CASSLSPGHPQETQYF. CDR3 bases: TGTGCCAGTAGTCTTTCGCCGGGACACCCCCAAGAGACCCAGTACTTC.

The rearrangement joins TRBV4-1 to TRBJ1-1; 10 nucleotides match TRBD1. CDR3 length: 16 residues. Trimming removed 1 base from V and 3 bases from J; junction bases left unmatched: 5. Germline V gene lookup returns CDR1 MGHRA and CDR2 YSYEKL. CDR3 region: CASSQATGGMDTEAFF. The DNA of the CDR3 is TGCGCCAGCAGCCAAGCGACAGGGGGCATGGACACTGAAGCTTTCTTT.

A remark on this clone: One junction end does not reproduce the germline sequence, and a read error may be involved. This chain joins TRBV18 and TRBJ2-2, with a possible D match to TRBD1 (6 bases). The CDR3 contains 13 residues. Germline CDR1 KGHSH, CDR2 LQKENI. The CDR3 loop is CASSPGHYRGAVF. CDR3 sequence (DNA): TGTGCCAGCTCACCGGGACATTACCGGGGAGCTGTTTTT.

This sequence joins TRBV11-3 and TRBJ2-6; possibly TRBD2 for D (6 bases). Trimming left V 5 bases short and J 4 bases short, with 12 bases between. Germline V gene lookup returns CDR1 SGHNT and CDR2 YENEEA. The CDR3 runs 15 residues. CDR3 nucleotide sequence: TGTGCCAGCAGCCCTGGGGGGTTCGGGGCCAACGTCCTGACTTTC. This sequence encodes CASSPGGFGANVLTF.

The chain has TRBV28 and TRBJ2-7; 16 bases align to TRBD2. This CDR3 is 16 amino acids long. V trimming: 9 bases; J trimming: 4 bases; junction bases outside the gene matches: 9. Germline CDR1 is MDHEN and CDR2 is SYDVKM. The CDR3 nucleotides read TGTGCCAGTCAACCGGGACTAGCGGGAGGGCCGTACGAGCAGTACTTC. Amino acids: CASQPGLAGGPYEQYF.

The rearrangement uses TRBV2 and TRBJ1-5; 7 bases line up with TRBD1. V gave up 5 bases and J gave up 1 base; unmatched junction bases: 5. The CDR3 has 15 residues. The germline V gene encodes CDR1 SNHLY and CDR2 FYNNEI. CDR3 nucleotide sequence: TGTGCCAGCAGTACGACAGGGAGAAGCAATCAGCCCCAGCATTTT. Translation gives CASSTTGRSNQPQHF.

The chain uses TRBV7-2 and TRBJ1-3; the match to TRBD1 covers 7 bases. The ends lost 5 bases at V and 4 bases at J; junction bases unmatched: 8. This CDR3 contains 15 residues. CDR1 is SGHTA, CDR2 FQGNSA, per germline. CDR3 nucleotide sequence: TGTGCCAGCAGCCCACTCCGGGACAGAGGAAACACCATATATTTT. Translating it yields CASSPLRDRGNTIYF.

The CDR3 nucleotides read TGCAGTGCAGCGGGCCTAGGCGGCTACACCTTC. Encoded protein: CSAAGLGGYTF. The chain uses TRBV20-1 and TRBJ1-2, with D hard to call. Germline-derived CDR1 and CDR2 are DFQATT and SNEGSKA (reference sequence). This CDR3 is 11 amino acids long. V was shortened by 6 bases and J by 8 bases, with 13 bases between the two germline ends.

The rearrangement joins TRBV5-6 to TRBJ2-1; D gene ambiguous. Germline lookup yields CDR1 SGHDT and CDR2 YYEEEE. V was trimmed by 3 bases and J by 6 bases, leaving 10 bases between them. The CDR3 totals 13 residues. CDR3 amino acids: CASSWQAGNEQFF. The CDR3 DNA reads TGTGCCAGCAGCTGGCAGGCCGGCAATGAGCAGTTCTTC.

The chain uses TRBV11-3 and TRBJ2-2; D call uncertain. Germline assignment: CDR1 SGHNT and CDR2 YENEEA. The CDR3 has 13 amino acids. The germline V and J ends were trimmed by 0 bases and 5 bases, with 4 bases remaining between them. This chain's CDR3 is CASSLDRTGELFF. DNA of the CDR3: TGTGCCAGCAGCTTAGATCGTACCGGGGAGCTGTTTTTT.

The chain uses TRBV7-7 and TRBJ2-5, with TRBD1 identical over 11 bases. Looked up from germline, CDR1 is SSHAT and CDR2 is FNYEAQ (reference sequence). The CDR3 runs 13 residues. The CDR3 coding sequence is TGTGCTAGTGGGGACAGGGGGTCGGAGACCCAGTACTTC. It encodes CASGDRGSETQYF.

The V and J genes are TRBV1 and TRBJ2-7; TRBD2, the table's D call, was not compared with the DNA. TRBV1 represents a pseudogene. CDR3 length equals 15 residues. For the CDR3, the DNA is TGCACCAGCATCCCCCCGGGACTAGTGACCTACGAGCAGTACTTC. Its protein product is CTSIPPGLVTYEQYF.

The V and J genes are TRBV12-3 or TRBV12-4 and TRBJ1-2; D is undetermined. The CDR3 length is 13 residues. Trimming cost V 2 bases and J 6 bases, with 10 bases left between them. Written as DNA, the CDR3 is TGTGCCAGCAGTTTAATGGGCAAGAATGGCTACACCTTC. Translating gives CASSLMGKNGYTF.